This T cell receptor beta chain was sequenced in a study of control samples from healthy donors and cancer patients. Trimming cost V 3 bases and J 1 base, with 7 bases left between them. The CDR3 runs 13 residues. Germline assignment: CDR1 DFQATT and CDR2 SNEGSKA (reference sequence). Using immunoSEQ multiplex PCR, the repertoire was profiled, and TCRdb retains in-frame clones only, with some absent. The repertoire includes 130,000 or so clones, 89% of them detected once, and almost 40% sits in the top ten. Sequenced material: blood. This receptor was identified in a middle-aged man in good health. V and J are TRBV20-1 and TRBJ1-3; no clear D. The CDR3 sequence is CSASKGSGNTIYF. DNA for the CDR3: TGCAGTGCTAGTAAAGGGTCTGGAAACACCATATATTTT.